This is a list of T cell receptor beta chains from one sample in a study of T-cell memory formation after mild COVID-19. Via MiXCR, TCRdb re-called the 5' RACE reads, giving one row per CDR3 protein. The sample includes about 110,000 distinct CDR3 sequences, roughly 19% of them seen just once. Material for sequencing was PBMCs or a T cell subset sorted from them (not recorded which). These receptors were obtained from a man in his late teens or twenties who had mild COVID-19 (a few samples of this study predate the infection). Cell type and time point are not known. Each CDR3 is given with its conserved first and last residue. Each record gives: J gene, V gene, D gene, clone size, CDR3 DNA, CDR3 protein. D genes are given only for firm matches. Expanded clones get a size class; other rows say once, few or many, or leave the size out.

TRBJ1-2	TRBV20-1	.	.	TGCAGTGCTAGAGCTAACTATGGCTACACCTTC	CSARANYGYTF
TRBJ1-3	TRBV29-1	.	few	TGCAGCGGGATATTTGGGAGCACCATATATTTT	CSGIFGSTIYF
TRBJ2-2	TRBV4-2	.	many	TGTGCCAGCAGCCAGGTTTCGGCCGGGGAGCTGTTTTTT	CASSQVSAGELFF
TRBJ1-6	TRBV4-1	.	.	TGCGCCAGCAGCCAAGGGGGCAGGAGGTATAATTCACCCCTCCACTTT	CASSQGGRRYNSPLHF
TRBJ1-1	TRBV6-6	.	.	TGTGCCAGCAGTTACCGAGGACTGAACACTGAAGCTTTCTTT	CASSYRGLNTEAFF
TRBJ1-3	TRBV6-5	.	.	TGTGCCAGCAGTTCGGGCGGGACTGGAAACACCATATATTTT	CASSSGGTGNTIYF
TRBJ1-2	TRBV5-1	.	.	TGCGCCAGCAGCCCGGGACCTATCGGCTACACCTTC	CASSPGPIGYTF
TRBJ2-7	TRBV11-2	.	.	TGTGCCAGCAGCTTAGAGGACTTCACCTACGAGCAGTACTTC	CASSLEDFTYEQYF
TRBJ2-3	TRBV4-2	TRBD1	.	TGTGCCAGCAGCCAAGCCCAGGGGGCGCGAACAGATACGCAGTATTTT	CASSQAQGARTDTQYF
TRBJ2-3	TRBV19	.	.	TGTGCCAGTAGTATAGACCGGATAACAGTGACGCAGTATTTT	CASSIDRITVTQYF
TRBJ2-5	TRBV5-5	.	many	TGTGCCAGCAGCGGGGGGCTTCAAGAGACCCAGTACTTC	CASSGGLQETQYF
TRBJ1-2	TRBV3-1	.	.	TGTGCCAGCAGCCAGGGGGTAGGCTATGGCTACACCTTC	CASSQGVGYGYTF
TRBJ2-3	TRBV5-1	TRBD1	many	TGCGCCAGCAGCCCGGGACAGCTAAGCACAGATACGCAGTATTTT	CASSPGQLSTDTQYF
TRBJ2-6	TRBV6-5	.	few	TGTGCCAGCAGTTACTCCTTAAAGCCCAACTCTGGGGCCAACGTCCTGACTTTC	CASSYSLKPNSGANVLTF
TRBJ2-7	TRBV6-5	TRBD1	few	TGTGCCAGCAGTTGGGCGACAGGGGCTGCCTACGAGCAGTACTTC	CASSWATGAAYEQYF
TRBJ2-3	TRBV7-7	.	few	TGTGCTAGCAGCCCGACGGGGCATTTGACCACAGATACGCAGTATTTT	CASSPTGHLTTDTQYF
TRBJ2-3	TRBV6-2/TRBV6-3	.	few	TGTGCCAGCACCCTCCGACCCACAGATACGCAGTATTTT	CASTLRPTDTQYF
TRBJ1-1	TRBV10-3	TRBD1	.	TGTGCCATCGGACAGGGAGGAAACACTGAAGCTTTCTTT	CAIGQGGNTEAFF
TRBJ1-5	TRBV19	.	.	TGTGCCAGTAGTTTGACAGGTGCTCACGGGCCCCAGCATTTT	CASSLTGAHGPQHF
TRBJ2-2	TRBV2	TRBD1	.	TGTGCCAGCAGCACAGGGGGCGCGGGCGGGGAGCTGTTTTTT	CASSTGGAGGELFF
TRBJ2-1	TRBV6-6	.	.	TGTGCCAGCAGCTCCGGTCGCTTACGGGGCTCCTACAATGAGCAGTTCTTC	CASSSGRLRGSYNEQFF
TRBJ2-5	TRBV9	TRBD1	.	TGTGCCAGCAGCAGGACAGGGTGGGGGGAGACCCAGTACTTC	CASSRTGWGETQYF
TRBJ1-1	TRBV9	.	few	TGTGCCAGCAGCGCGATGCCAACAGGGTTTGGGAACACTGAAGCTTTCTTT	CASSAMPTGFGNTEAFF
TRBJ1-5	TRBV18	.	.	TGTGCCAGCTCACCCCAATATAGCAATCAGCCCCAGCATTTT	CASSPQYSNQPQHF
TRBJ2-2	TRBV25-1	.	.	TGTGCCAGCAGTGAGGTGCGGAAGGTTAACACCGGGGAGCTGTTTTTT	CASSEVRKVNTGELFF
TRBJ1-1	TRBV18	.	.	TGTGCCAGCTCACCACCGAGGTCCATGAACACTGAAGCTTTCTTT	CASSPPRSMNTEAFF
TRBJ2-3	TRBV20-1	.	many	TGCAGTGCTTTCAACCCCTTGGTCAGGGAGAGCACAGATACGCAGTATTTT	CSAFNPLVRESTDTQYF
TRBJ1-2	TRBV20-1	.	few	TGCAGTGCTAGGTGGGGGATTGGCTACACCTTC	CSARWGIGYTF
TRBJ2-5	TRBV6-2/TRBV6-3	.	few	TGTGCCAGCAGTTATGGGGGGCATCGTCAAGAGACCCAGTACTTC	CASSYGGHRQETQYF
TRBJ2-3	TRBV7-3	.	few	TGTGCCAGCAGCTTACGGGGGCCGGGAGATACGCAGTATTTT	CASSLRGPGDTQYF
TRBJ2-5	TRBV3-1	.	.	TGTGCCAGCAGCCCCTATGGGGGGAATGGGGAGACCCAGTACTTC	CASSPYGGNGETQYF
TRBJ1-1	TRBV5-1	.	few	TGCGCCAGCAGCTTGGGACTAGTGCTGAACACTGAAGCTTTCTTT	CASSLGLVLNTEAFF